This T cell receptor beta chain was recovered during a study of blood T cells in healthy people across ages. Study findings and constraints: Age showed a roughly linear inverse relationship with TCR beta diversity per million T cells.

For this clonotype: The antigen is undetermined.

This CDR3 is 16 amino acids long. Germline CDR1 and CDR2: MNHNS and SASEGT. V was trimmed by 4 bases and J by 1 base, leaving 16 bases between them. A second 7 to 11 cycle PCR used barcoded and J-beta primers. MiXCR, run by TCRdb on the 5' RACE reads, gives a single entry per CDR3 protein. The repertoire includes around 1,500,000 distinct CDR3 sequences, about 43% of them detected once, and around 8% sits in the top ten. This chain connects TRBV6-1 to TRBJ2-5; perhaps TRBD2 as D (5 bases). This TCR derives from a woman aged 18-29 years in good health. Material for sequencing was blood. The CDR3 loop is CASSGYVRLAQETQYF. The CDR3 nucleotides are TGTGCCAGCAGTGGGTATGTTAGGCTAGCCCAAGAGACCCAGTACTTC.